These 17 T cell receptor beta chains were sequenced from one sample in a study of blood T cell repertoires in COVID-19. TCRdb's table, derived via immunoSEQ multiplex PCR, lists solely in-frame clones and lacks some. The sample holds over 110,000 clones, approximately 89% seen once. What was sequenced was peripheral blood. These receptors all stem from a human donor in a cohort sampled during active COVID-19.

This chain joins TRBV5-4 and TRBJ2-7; 9 bases align to TRBD1. Germline assignment: CDR1 SGHNT and CDR2 YYREEE (reference sequence). This CDR3 contains 14 residues. Unmatched junction bases numbered 3, after V lost 0 bases and J lost 5 bases. CDR3 coding DNA: TGTGCCAGCAGCTTGGTGGGACAGGGTAACGAGCAGTACTTC. The encoded protein is CASSLVGQGNEQYF.

This chain connects TRBV18 to TRBJ2-1; perhaps TRBD1 as D (6 bases). Germline V gene sequence: CDR1 KGHSH, CDR2 LQKENI. The CDR3 runs to 13 residues. V shed 5 bases and J shed 6 bases, with 11 bases lying between them. The CDR3 reads CASSSRDTNEQFF. CDR3 DNA: TGTGCCAGCTCATCCCGGGACACCAATGAGCAGTTCTTC.

The rearrangement links TRBV11-2 to TRBJ2-3; D gene uncertain. The CDR3 is 15 residues long. V lost 5 bases to trimming and J lost 6 bases, with 18 bases between them. Germline V CDR1 and CDR2: SGHAT, FQNNGV. CDR3 protein: CASSQLSPPQDTQYF. Written as DNA, the CDR3 is TGTGCCAGCAGCCAACTATCCCCACCTCAGGATACGCAGTATTTT.

The chain couples TRBV20-1 to TRBJ2-6; no firm D call. V was clipped by 3 bases and J by 0 bases, with 6 bases between them. Germline CDR1 and CDR2: DFQATT and SNEGSKA (reference sequence). CDR3 length: 14 residues. The CDR3: CSASNSSGANVLTF. The CDR3 DNA is TGCAGTGCTAGTAACAGCTCTGGGGCCAACGTCCTGACTTTC.

In this sample, this clone turned up once. The rearrangement uses TRBV10-2 and TRBJ2-7; 9 positions agree with TRBD1. The CDR3 runs 15 residues. Germline CDR1 WSHSY, CDR2 SAAADI. The J segment lost 3 bases and the V segment lost 2 bases, leaving 5 bases of the junction unmatched. Here the CDR3 DNA reads TGCGCCAGCAGTGAGAGGGGACAGGGAGTCTACGAGCAGTACTTC. This codes for CASSERGQGVYEQYF.

The chain has TRBV19 and TRBJ1-2; D possibly corresponds to TRBD1 (5 bases). The germline V gene has CDR1 LNHDA and CDR2 SQIVND (reference sequence). The ends were cut back, 4 bases at V and 4 bases at J, with 16 bases in the middle. The CDR3 spans 15 residues. Written as DNA, the CDR3 is TGTGCCAGTAGTAGACCCCTACAGGTATTCTATGGCTACACCTTC. It yields the protein CASSRPLQVFYGYTF. Using reference TRBV19 and TRBJ1-2 for the parts outside the CDR3, the full variable domain is DGGITQSPKYLFRKEGQNVTLSCEQNLNHDAMYWYRQDPGQGLRLIYYSQIVNDFQKGDIAEGYSVSREKKESFPLTVTSAQKNPTAFYLCASSRPLQVFYGYTFGSGTRLTVV.

The V call is TRBV5-1, the J call TRBJ2-3; D gene unclear. V dropped 3 bases and J dropped 2 bases, with 7 bases sitting between them. CDR1 and CDR2 from the germline V gene are SGHRS and YFSETQ. The CDR3 spans 13 residues. The chain's CDR3 is CASSSQFTDTQYF. As DNA, the CDR3 is TGCGCCAGCAGCTCACAGTTCACAGATACGCAGTATTTT. Combining the CDR3 with reference TRBV5-1 and TRBJ2-3 gives the whole variable domain KAGVTQTPRYLIKTRGQQVTLSCSPISGHRSVSWYQQTPGQGLQFLFEYFSETQRNKGNFPGRFSGRQFSNSRSEMNVSTLELGDSALYLCASSSQFTDTQYFGPGTRLTVL.

The chain has TRBV20-1 and TRBJ2-4, with a tentative D call TRBD1 (6 bases). V gave up 3 bases and J gave up 5 bases, with 14 bases separating them. CDR3 size: 14 residues. Per the germline V gene, CDR1 is DFQATT and CDR2 is SNEGSKA (reference sequence). The CDR3 region has the DNA TGCAGTGCTAGTTGGCAGGGGTATGAAAACATTCAGTACTTC. This encodes CSASWQGYENIQYF.

This clone was seen once. V usage is TRBV27 and J usage is TRBJ2-7; tentative D call: TRBD1 (6 bases). The CDR3 is 16 residues long. Germline V gives CDR1 MNHEY, CDR2 SMNVEV (reference sequence). V was cut by 6 bases and J by 1 base, with 19 bases left in between. For the CDR3, the DNA is TGTGCCAGCAGCGATACCGGGACAACATTATCCTACGAGCAGTACTTC. It is translated as CASSDTGTTLSYEQYF.

The chain uses TRBV4-1 and TRBJ1-2; possibly TRBD1 for D (6 bases). Trimming pared 4 bases from V and 7 bases from J, leaving 13 bases between. There are 13 residues in the CDR3. The germline V gene encodes CDR1 MGHRA and CDR2 YSYEKL. CDR3: CASSPAGAGGYTF. CDR3 in DNA: TGCGCCAGCAGCCCGGCAGGGGCCGGTGGCTACACCTTC.

The J gene is TRBJ2-4, the V gene TRBV3-1 (or the pseudogene TRBV3-2); 7 bases fit TRBD2. After removal of 0 bases from V and 3 bases from J, the junction contained 8 bases not matched to a gene. This CDR3 contains 17 residues. Germline V lookup: CDR1 LGHDT, CDR2 YNNKEL (reference sequence). The chain's CDR3 is CASSQEIPGGSKNIQYF. DNA for the CDR3: TGTGCCAGCAGCCAAGAGATTCCCGGGGGGAGCAAAAACATTCAGTACTTC.

The rearrangement joins TRBV7-8 to TRBJ1-2, with 9 positions matching TRBD1. Germline CDR1 is SGHVS and CDR2 is FQNEAQ. The trim removed 5 bases at V and 4 bases at J, leaving 2 bases unmatched. CDR3 size: 13 residues. CDR3 residues: CASSNRGLYGYTF. The CDR3 DNA is TGTGCCAGCAGCAACAGGGGGCTCTATGGCTACACCTTC.

CDR3 sequence: CATSSGGDNEQFF. Here the CDR3 DNA reads TGTGCCACCAGTTCGGGGGGGGACAATGAGCAGTTCTTC. The V gene is TRBV24-1, the J gene TRBJ2-1; 8 nucleotides match TRBD2. The germline V gene has CDR1 KGHDR and CDR2 SFDVKD. This CDR3 has 13 amino acids. J was trimmed by 5 bases and V by 6 bases; bases with no gene match: 2.

The chain uses TRBV10-3 and TRBJ2-3; 9 bases are a match to TRBD2. V lost 7 bases and J lost 4; bases outside the gene matches: 9. CDR3 length: 15 amino acids. CDR1 is ENHRY, CDR2 SYGVKD, per germline. DNA of the CDR3: TGTGCCATCAAAGGTAGCGGGGGTAGTGCAGATACGCAGTATTTT. Translated: CAIKGSGGSADTQYF.

V usage is TRBV18 and J usage is TRBJ2-7; TRBD1 matches at 10 bases. The junction had 9 bases not matched to a gene; V was cut back by 4 bases and J by 9 bases. The CDR3 sequence is 14 residues long. The germline gives CDR1 KGHSH, CDR2 LQKENI. CDR3 coding DNA: TGTGCCAGCTCACGAGGGACAGGGGAATCGGGGCAGTACTTC. Encoded protein: CASSRGTGESGQYF.

This clone was counted once. The chain links TRBV5-5 to TRBJ1-5; D call uncertain. The CDR3 is 13 amino acids. Per germline, CDR1 SGHKS and CDR2 YYEKEE (reference sequence). Trimming removed 1 base at V and 5 bases at J, with 7 bases between. The CDR3, as DNA: TGTGCCAGCAGCTTGTTTCAGGATCAGCCCCAGCATTTT. Amino acid sequence: CASSLFQDQPQHF.

The V and J genes are TRBV5-1 and TRBJ1-4; TRBD1 aligns across 7 bases. This CDR3 is built from 14 residues. Germline-derived CDR1 and CDR2 are SGHRS and YFSETQ. V shed 1 base, J shed 7 bases, and the junction held 4 bases outside the gene matches. The DNA of the CDR3 is TGCGCCAGCAGCTTGCAGGGGGAAGGTGAAAAACTGTTTTTT. Its translation is CASSLQGEGEKLFF.